These T cell receptor beta chains were read from a single sample in a study of blood T cells in healthy people across ages. TCRdb ran MiXCR on the 5' RACE reads and lists one entry per CDR3 protein. The sample includes hundreds of thousands of distinct CDR3 sequences, just under 25% of them seen just once. These data also featured in a second study, about T cells of mothers and their children.

The sample was blood. These receptor sequences come from a boy between 10 and 17 years old in good health. Both conserved end residues are part of each CDR3. The D gene is left open where the match is weak. Size is stated for part of the rows, as once, few or many counts, or as a class when the clone is expanded.

D gene	clone size	V gene	J gene	CDR3 protein	CDR3 DNA
-	many	TRBV12-5	TRBJ2-1	CASGINRASNEQFF	TGTGCTAGTGGCATAAACAGGGCGTCCAATGAGCAGTTCTTC
TRBD2	-	TRBV11-2	TRBJ2-1	CASSADSAGGNEQFF	TGTGCCAGCAGCGCGGACTCCGCGGGAGGCAATGAGCAGTTCTTC
-	few	TRBV7-9	TRBJ2-7	CASSARTAYEQYF	TGTGCCAGCAGCGCAAGGACTGCCTACGAGCAGTACTTC
-	-	TRBV29-1	TRBJ2-5	CSASRVTGQETQYF	TGCAGCGCCTCACGGGTTACAGGGCAAGAGACCCAGTACTTC
-	few	TRBV5-1	TRBJ2-3	CASSLIGRNADTQYF	TGCGCCAGCAGCTTGATTGGGCGGAACGCAGATACGCAGTATTTT
-	once	TRBV20-1	TRBJ2-7	CSARGPSGQYF	TGCAGTGCTAGGGGCCCCTCCGGGCAGTACTTC
-	few	TRBV21-1	TRBJ2-7	CASSKEGRLEQYF	TGTGCCAGCAGCAAGGAGGGACGGCTCGAGCAGTACTTC
-	-	TRBV16	TRBJ2-2	CASTHSGELFF	TGTGCCAGCACGCACAGCGGGGAGCTGTTTTTT
-	-	TRBV20-1	TRBJ1-6	CSASQSGVRNSPLHF	TGCAGTGCCAGCCAATCGGGGGTGCGGAATTCACCCCTCCACTTT
TRBD2	-	TRBV18	TRBJ2-3	CASSPSDPGLAGDTQYF	TGTGCCAGCTCACCATCTGACCCAGGACTAGCTGGAGATACACAGTATTTT
TRBD1	-	TRBV5-6	TRBJ1-4	CASSLLDRSPNEKLFF	TGTGCCAGCAGCTTGTTGGACAGGTCACCTAATGAAAAACTGTTTTTT
-	few	TRBV3-1	TRBJ1-1	CASSQASETEAFF	TGTGCCAGCAGCCAAGCGTCAGAGACTGAAGCTTTCTTT
-	once	TRBV6-5	TRBJ1-2	CASASRRANYGYTF	TGTGCCAGCGCCTCCCGAAGGGCTAACTATGGCTACACCTTC
TRBD2	-	TRBV5-1	TRBJ2-3	CASSPYWGRAQDTQYF	TGCGCCAGCAGCCCCTACTGGGGGAGGGCCCAAGATACGCAGTATTTT
-	few	TRBV4-2	TRBJ1-5	CASSQDFVSSNQPQHF	TGTGCCAGCAGCCAAGATTTTGTTAGTAGCAATCAGCCCCAGCATTTT
-	few	TRBV12-3/TRBV12-4	TRBJ1-2	CASRPLDFYGYTF	TGTGCCAGCAGGCCCTTGGACTTCTATGGCTACACCTTC
-	-	TRBV29-1	TRBJ1-4	CSVAGPRDEKLFF	TGCAGCGTTGCTGGGCCCCGGGATGAAAAACTGTTTTTT
-	few	TRBV20-1	TRBJ2-7	CSVFLTGEYEQYF	TGCAGTGTTTTCTTGACAGGCGAATACGAGCAGTACTTC
TRBD1	few	TRBV25-1	TRBJ2-7	CASSAGTGYYEQYF	TGTGCCAGCAGTGCCGGGACAGGGTATTACGAGCAGTACTTC
-	-	TRBV29-1	TRBJ2-5	CSVVEFGGETQYF	TGCAGCGTTGTTGAGTTCGGTGGAGAGACCCAGTACTTC
-	-	TRBV5-1	TRBJ2-2	CASSLEPGANTGELFF	TGCGCCAGCAGCTTGGAGCCAGGGGCCAACACCGGGGAGCTGTTTTTT
TRBD2	-	TRBV29-1	TRBJ2-5	CSVDYLAEETQYF	TGCAGCGTTGACTACCTAGCGGAAGAGACCCAGTACTTC
-	-	TRBV7-2	TRBJ1-2	CASTLGSGVKGYTF	TGTGCCAGCACCCTAGGCTCCGGGGTGAAGGGCTACACCTTC
-	-	TRBV9	TRBJ2-3	CASSVGSPPATQYF	TGTGCCAGCAGCGTAGGTAGTCCCCCGGCTACGCAGTATTTT
-	-	TRBV12-3/TRBV12-4	TRBJ1-6	CASRNGQGGGGPLHF	TGTGCCAGCAGGAATGGGCAGGGCGGAGGGGGGCCCCTCCACTTT
-	-	TRBV7-3	TRBJ2-6	CASSSSSASGANVLTF	TGTGCCAGCAGCTCTTCCTCGGCGTCTGGGGCCAACGTCCTGACTTTC
TRBD2	few	TRBV7-9	TRBJ2-7	CASSQLAGVEYEQYF	TGTGCCAGCAGCCAACTAGCGGGAGTCGAGTACGAGCAGTACTTC
TRBD2	once	TRBV20-1	TRBJ2-5	CSARKQTSGAGETQYF	TGCAGTGCTAGAAAGCAGACTAGCGGGGCGGGGGAGACCCAGTACTTC
-	few	TRBV20-1	TRBJ1-4	CSARAIGEKLFF	TGCAGTGCTAGGGCTATCGGGGAAAAACTGTTTTTT
-	-	TRBV27	TRBJ1-4	CASVKSGGEDEKLFF	TGTGCCAGCGTGAAGTCGGGGGGCGAGGACGAAAAACTGTTTTTT
TRBD1	few	TRBV10-3	TRBJ2-7	CAISDSQGKSHEQYF	TGTGCCATCAGTGACTCACAGGGGAAATCCCACGAGCAGTACTTC
-	few	TRBV5-1	TRBJ2-1	CASSLGQGSCNEQFF	TGCGCCAGCAGCTTGGGGCAGGGGTCCTGCAATGAGCAGTTCTTC
-	few	TRBV7-2	TRBJ1-1	CASRPLNTEAFF	TGTGCCAGCAGGCCTTTGAACACTGAAGCTTTCTTT
TRBD2	-	TRBV20-1	TRBJ2-5	CSARWAAGTSSETQYF	TGCAGTGCTAGGTGGGCGGCCGGGACTAGCTCAGAGACCCAGTACTTC
TRBD2	few	TRBV20-1	TRBJ2-1	CSALLFGRNDEQLF	TGCAGTGCCCTCCTCTTCGGGAGGAACGATGAACAGCTCTTC
-	few	TRBV29-1	TRBJ2-1	CSIEEGGQFF	TGCAGCATAGAAGAGGGTGGGCAGTTCTTC
-	few	TRBV6-5	TRBJ2-2	CASSYSSPGTAELFF	TGTGCCAGCAGTTACTCGTCACCGGGAACCGCGGAGCTGTTTTTT
-	few	TRBV6-5	TRBJ2-3	CASRISGTSTDTQYF	TGTGCCAGCAGGATTAGCGGAACTAGCACAGATACGCAGTATTTT
-	many	TRBV12-3/TRBV12-4	TRBJ2-5	CASSFAETQYF	TGTGCCAGCAGTTTTGCCGAGACCCAGTACTTC
-	-	TRBV5-1	TRBJ2-4	CASSLSAGNIQYF	TGCGCCAGCAGCTTGTCAGCTGGGAACATTCAGTACTTC
-	-	TRBV5-1	TRBJ2-7	CASSIPPAGTYEQYF	TGCGCCAGCAGCATACCCCCTGCGGGGACCTACGAGCAGTACTTC